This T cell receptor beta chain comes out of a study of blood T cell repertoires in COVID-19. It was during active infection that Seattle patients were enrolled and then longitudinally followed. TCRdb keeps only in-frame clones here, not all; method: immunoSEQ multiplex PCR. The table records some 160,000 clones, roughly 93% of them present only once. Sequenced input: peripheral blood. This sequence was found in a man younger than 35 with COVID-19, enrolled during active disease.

In DNA, the CDR3 is TGTGCCACCAGCACCAGACAGTCCCCTAATGAAAAACTGTTTTTT. Residues: CATSTRQSPNEKLFF. The rearrangement joins TRBV15 to TRBJ1-4, with a weak D call TRBD1 (5 bases). The CDR3 extends over 15 amino acids. Trimming took 4 bases from V and 3 from J, leaving 12 bases between them. Germline-derived CDR1 and CDR2 are LNHNV and YYDKDF (reference sequence).